The 17 T cell receptor beta chains given below trace back to one sample, sequenced in a study of shared clonotypes between healthy human individuals. Assay: immunoSEQ multiplex PCR; the TCRdb copy retains only in-frame clones and omits some. The sample contains hundreds of thousands of clones, roughly 95% of which appear only once. Sample: naive CD4+ T cells sorted from blood. The subset denotes: CD45RA+ positively selected. These receptors came from a young woman in good health.

This chain joins TRBV7-9 and TRBJ2-1; TRBD2 matches 8 bases. CDR3 size: 14 residues. V gave up 7 bases and J gave up 9 bases; unmatched junction bases: 11. Germline lookup yields CDR1 SEHNR and CDR2 FQNEAQ (reference sequence). Here the CDR3 DNA reads TGTGCCAGCACCGGAGCGGGAGTAGGCGGTGAGCAGTTCTTC. Its translation: CASTGAGVGGEQFF.

The V gene is TRBV10-3, the J gene TRBJ2-1; D may correspond to TRBD1 or TRBD2 (5 bases each). Between the trimmed V and J ends, which lost 0 bases and 9 bases, there was a span of 9 bases. The CDR3 totals 13 residues. Per the germline V gene, CDR1 is ENHRY and CDR2 is SYGVKD. The CDR3 DNA sequence: TGTGCCATCAGTGAGTCTGGGGGAAGTGAGCAGTTCTTC. This translates into CAISESGGSEQFF.

The chain links TRBV7-9 to TRBJ2-6, with TRBD2 matching over 9 bases. The V and J ends lost 4 bases and 0 bases, in that order; junction bases with no gene match: 4. This CDR3 has 17 residues. Germline CDR1 SEHNR, CDR2 FQNEAQ (reference sequence). As DNA, the CDR3 is TGTGCCAGCAGCTCGGGACTAGCCCGCTCTGGGGCCAACGTCCTGACTTTC. Translating gives CASSSGLARSGANVLTF.

This clone was counted once. The chain is built from TRBV6-1 and TRBJ2-7; weak D call: TRBD1 (6 bases). The V and J ends lost 4 bases and 3 bases respectively, with 10 bases between them. The CDR3 extends over 13 amino acids. CDR1 is MNHNS and CDR2 is SASEGT in the germline V gene. DNA of the CDR3: TGTGCCAGCAGTGGGACAGCCTACTACGAGCAGTACTTC. Translated: CASSGTAYYEQYF.

Comments on this clone: Other DNA sequences in the sample encode the same CDR3. The V and J genes are TRBV5-1 and TRBJ1-1; D is unresolved. The CDR3 is made up of 14 amino acids. Trimming shortened V by 0 bases and J by 0 bases, and 6 bases separated the two germline ends. Germline-derived CDR1 and CDR2 are SGHRS and YFSETQ. The CDR3 DNA reads TGCGCCAGCAGCTTGGCTACAGTGAACACTGAAGCTTTCTTT. Encoded protein: CASSLATVNTEAFF. Variable domain in full (rest from reference TRBV5-1 and TRBJ1-1): KAGVTQTPRYLIKTRGQQVTLSCSPISGHRSVSWYQQTPGQGLQFLFEYFSETQRNKGNFPGRFSGRQFSNSRSEMNVSTLELGDSALYLCASSLATVNTEAFFGQGTRLTVV.

The chain couples TRBV5-4 to TRBJ1-2; D might be TRBD1 (5 bases). Germline V gene data show CDR1 as SGHNT and CDR2 as YYREEE (reference sequence). CDR3 length equals 12 residues. V lost 6 bases and J 8 bases, leaving 14 bases between the germline ends. CDR3 protein: CASNTMGQGYTF. The CDR3 DNA sequence: TGTGCCAGCAATACAATGGGGCAGGGCTACACCTTC.

CDR3 in amino acids: CASSRTGTVYNEQFF. In DNA form, the CDR3 reads TGTGCCAGCAGTCGTACAGGGACTGTCTACAATGAGCAGTTCTTC. The chain joins TRBV28 to TRBJ2-1, with D perhaps being TRBD1 or TRBD2 (6 bases each). Germline CDR1 and CDR2: MDHEN and SYDVKM. This CDR3 is 15 amino acids long. V lost 5 bases and J 3 bases, leaving 14 bases between the germline ends.

The V call is TRBV14, the J call TRBJ1-1; TRBD1 might be the D (5 bases). V lost 5 bases to trimming and J lost 5 bases, with 12 bases between them. The CDR3 is made up of 13 amino acids. The germline CDR1 and CDR2 sequences are SGHDN and FVKESK. CDR3 coding DNA: TGTGCCAGCAGCAGGGGTCCTCGAACTGAAGCTTTCTTT. Its protein product is CASSRGPRTEAFF.

The genes are TRBV15 and TRBJ1-5, with 7 positions matching TRBD1. CDR3 length: 14 amino acids. Germline CDR1 is LNHNV and CDR2 is YYDKDF (reference sequence). Unmatched junction bases numbered 5, after V lost 2 bases and J lost 7 bases. CDR3: CATSRYRGRQPQHF. The DNA of the CDR3 is TGTGCCACCAGCAGATACAGGGGACGACAGCCCCAGCATTTT.

This chain links TRBV5-4 with TRBJ1-2, with 8 bases aligning to TRBD1. CDR3 length: 13 amino acids. Unmatched junction bases numbered 5, after V lost 4 bases and J lost 6 bases. Per the germline V gene, CDR1 is SGHNT and CDR2 is YYREEE (reference sequence). The CDR3 protein is CASSETGDNGYTF. In nucleotides, the CDR3 is TGTGCCAGCAGCGAGACAGGGGATAATGGCTACACCTTC.

The chain is built from TRBV7-7 and TRBJ2-1; D may be TRBD1 (5 bases). Looked up from germline, CDR1 is SSHAT and CDR2 is FNYEAQ (reference sequence). The CDR3 length is 13 residues. V lost 5 bases and J 5 bases, leaving 10 bases between the germline ends. The CDR3 region has the DNA TGTGCCAGCAGCGCAGACAGTCACAATGAGCAGTTCTTC. Its protein product is CASSADSHNEQFF.

V and J are TRBV6-1 and TRBJ2-1; 10 positions match TRBD2. The germline V gene has CDR1 MNHNS and CDR2 SASEGT. This CDR3 is 21 amino acids long. The V segment lost 0 bases and the J segment 0 bases; nucleotides outside the gene matches: 14. CDR3 in DNA: TGTGCCAGCAGTGAAGCGTCAGGGCTAGCGGGAGAGGTTGGCTCCTACAATGAGCAGTTCTTC. Its translation: CASSEASGLAGEVGSYNEQFF.

V gene TRBV28 combines with J gene TRBJ1-5; TRBD1 agrees at 7 bases. The CDR3 is made up of 14 amino acids. Germline V gene sequence: CDR1 MDHEN, CDR2 SYDVKM. V lost 5 bases and J lost 6; bases outside the gene matches: 7. This CDR3 reads CASSIGQVSQPQHF. The CDR3 nucleotides are TGTGCCAGCAGTATCGGACAGGTTAGTCAGCCCCAGCATTTT.

The chain couples TRBV28 to TRBJ2-7; no reliable D call. Trimming stripped 3 bases from V and 3 bases from J, with 18 bases between. The CDR3 is 16 residues long. CDR1 MDHEN and CDR2 SYDVKM come from the germline V gene. As DNA, the CDR3 is TGTGCCAGCAGTTTCTCCGGAAGATCAAGGAGCTACGAGCAGTACTTC. Its translation: CASSFSGRSRSYEQYF.

The chain has TRBV19 and TRBJ2-1; 13 nucleotides align to TRBD2. The germline gives CDR1 LNHDA, CDR2 SQIVND (reference sequence). V dropped 9 bases and J dropped 9; count of bases not matched to a gene: 11. The CDR3 has 15 residues. The CDR3 DNA reads TGTGCCAGCCGCACTAGCGGGAGGGCCAGAGGTGAGCAGTTCTTC. Protein: CASRTSGRARGEQFF.

V usage is TRBV30 and J usage is TRBJ1-4; 9 bases are a match to TRBD1. The CDR3 covers 14 residues. Germline V gene data show CDR1 as GTSNPN and CDR2 as SVGIG (reference sequence). V gave up 3 bases and J gave up 7 bases; unmatched junction bases: 6. CDR3 region: CAWRRGTGFEKLFF. CDR3 coding DNA: TGTGCCTGGAGAAGGGGGACAGGGTTTGAAAAACTGTTTTTT.

The rearrangement joins TRBV25-1 to TRBJ1-5; D perhaps matches TRBD1 (5 bases). CDR3 length equals 16 residues. Per germline, CDR1 MGHDK and CDR2 SYGVNS. With 1 base removed from V and 2 bases from J, the gap between germline ends came to 12 bases. The CDR3 sequence is CASSEWDPVGNQPQHF. The CDR3 DNA reads as TGTGCCAGCAGTGAATGGGACCCCGTGGGCAATCAGCCCCAGCATTTT.